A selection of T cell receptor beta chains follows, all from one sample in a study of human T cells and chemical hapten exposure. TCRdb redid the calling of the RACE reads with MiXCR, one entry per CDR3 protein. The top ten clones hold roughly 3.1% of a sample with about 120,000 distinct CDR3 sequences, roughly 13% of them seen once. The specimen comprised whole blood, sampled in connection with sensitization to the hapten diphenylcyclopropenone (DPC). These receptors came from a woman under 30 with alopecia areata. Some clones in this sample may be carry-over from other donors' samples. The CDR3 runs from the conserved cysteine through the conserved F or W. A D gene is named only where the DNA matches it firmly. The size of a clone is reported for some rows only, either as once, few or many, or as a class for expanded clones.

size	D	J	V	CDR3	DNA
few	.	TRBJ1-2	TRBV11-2	CASGDYNYGYTF	TGTGCCAGCGGAGACTACAACTATGGCTACACCTTC
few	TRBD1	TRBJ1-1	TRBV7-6	CASSLAQGARVAFF	TGTGCCAGCAGCTTAGCGCAGGGGGCGCGGGTAGCTTTCTTT
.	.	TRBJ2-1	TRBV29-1	CSVYRGSNEQFF	TGCAGCGTTTACAGAGGTTCCAATGAGCAGTTCTTC
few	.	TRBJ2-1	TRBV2	CASSEEQIAYNEQFF	TGTGCCAGCAGTGAGGAACAGATCGCCTACAATGAGCAGTTCTTC
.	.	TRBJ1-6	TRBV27	CASSPLRRDNSPLHF	TGTGCCAGCAGTCCCCTCCGACGGGATAATTCACCCCTCCACTTT
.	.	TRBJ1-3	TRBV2	CASSDLVQTGNTIYF	TGTGCCAGCAGTGATCTTGTCCAGACGGGAAACACCATATATTTT
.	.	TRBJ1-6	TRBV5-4	CASSLMASSYNSPLHF	TGTGCCAGCAGCTTGATGGCGAGCTCCTATAATTCACCCCTCCACTTT
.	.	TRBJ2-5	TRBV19	CASSSGGHETQYF	TGTGCCAGTAGTTCAGGGGGGCACGAGACCCAGTACTTC
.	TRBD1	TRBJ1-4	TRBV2	CAGLTGPNEKLFF	TGTGCCGGATTGACAGGGCCTAATGAAAAACTGTTTTTT
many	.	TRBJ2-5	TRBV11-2	CASSSWGPQETQYF	TGTGCCAGCAGCTCCTGGGGCCCACAAGAGACCCAGTACTTC
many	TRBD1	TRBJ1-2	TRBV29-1	CSVPLPGQGYGYTF	TGCAGCGTGCCTCTCCCCGGACAGGGCTATGGCTACACCTTC
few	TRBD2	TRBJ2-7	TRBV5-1	CASGLAGSSYEQYF	TGCGCCAGCGGCCTAGCGGGGAGCTCCTACGAGCAGTACTTC
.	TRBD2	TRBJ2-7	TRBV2	CASSPLSAGTRVSYEQYF	TGTGCCAGCAGTCCCTTGTCTGCCGGGACTAGGGTTTCCTACGAGCAGTACTTC
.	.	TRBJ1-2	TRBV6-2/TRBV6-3	CASTNPGPALGIYGYTF	TGTGCCAGCACCAATCCGGGACCCGCCCTGGGGATCTATGGCTACACCTTC
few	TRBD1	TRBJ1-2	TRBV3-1	CASSQEAGGPYYGYTF	TGTGCCAGCAGCCAAGAGGCAGGGGGGCCGTACTATGGCTACACCTTC
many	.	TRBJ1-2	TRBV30	CAWSRPGPRYGYTF	TGTGCCTGGAGTCGGCCAGGGCCCCGCTATGGCTACACCTTC
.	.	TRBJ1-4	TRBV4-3	CASSQEDGAARGGEKLFF	TGCGCCAGCAGCCAGGAGGACGGGGCGGCGAGAGGTGGGGAAAAACTGTTTTTT
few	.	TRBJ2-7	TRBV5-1	CASSLNSWGEQYF	TGCGCCAGCAGCTTGAACAGCTGGGGTGAGCAGTACTTC
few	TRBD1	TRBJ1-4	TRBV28	CASSTPGDRRFF	TGTGCCAGCAGTACCCCCGGGGACAGGAGGTTTTTT
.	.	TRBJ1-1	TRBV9	CASSAPQETPLNTEAFF	TGTGCCAGCAGCGCCCCACAGGAGACCCCTTTGAACACTGAAGCTTTCTTT
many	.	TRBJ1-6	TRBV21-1	CASSLLNWDNSPLHF	TGTGCCAGCAGCCTTCTGAACTGGGACAATTCACCCCTCCACTTT
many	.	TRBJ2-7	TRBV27	CASSLSGEQYF	TGTGCCAGCAGTTTAAGTGGCGAGCAGTACTTC
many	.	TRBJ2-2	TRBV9	CASSPRNTGELFF	TGTGCCAGCAGCCCTCGGAACACCGGGGAGCTGTTTTTT
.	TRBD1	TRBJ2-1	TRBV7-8	CASTVQGTTYNEQFF	TGTGCCAGCACTGTACAGGGGACAACCTACAATGAGCAGTTCTTC